This is a list of T cell receptor beta chains from one sample in a study of blood T cell repertoires in COVID-19. TCRdb's copy holds only in-frame clones and misses some; the assay was immunoSEQ multiplex PCR. The table has approximately 230,000 clones, about 80% seen once. The sequencing sample was made of peripheral blood. These TCRs come from a woman at least 80 years old with active or convalescent COVID-19. Both conserved end residues are part of each CDR3. D genes are given only for firm matches. For some rows the clone size is stated as once, few or many, or as a class when expanded; others skip it.

length: 17; D: TRBD2; V: TRBV2; size: .; J: TRBJ2-5; CDR3: CASSKGLAGGPTETQYF; DNA: TGTGCCAGCAGTAAGGGACTAGCGGGGGGCCCGACAGAGACCCAGTACTTC
length: 14; D: TRBD2; V: TRBV5-1; size: .; J: TRBJ2-5; CDR3: CASSLSGSGETQYF; DNA: TGCGCCAGCAGCCTTAGCGGGAGCGGGGAGACCCAGTACTTC
length: 16; D: .; V: TRBV19; size: .; J: TRBJ1-5; CDR3: CASSSRGRNSNQPQHF; DNA: TGTGCCAGTAGTTCTCGGGGAAGAAATAGCAATCAGCCCCAGCATTTT
length: 16; D: TRBD1; V: TRBV19; size: .; J: TRBJ1-5; CDR3: CASRRGTGENNQPQHF; DNA: TGTGCCAGTAGAAGAGGGACAGGAGAGAACAATCAGCCCCAGCATTTT
length: 17; D: TRBD1; V: TRBV18; size: few; J: TRBJ1-6; CDR3: CASSGTGGTIDNSPLHF; DNA: TGTGCCAGCTCAGGGACAGGGGGCACTATCGATAATTCACCCCTCCACTTT
length: 16; D: .; V: TRBV7-9; size: .; J: TRBJ1-1; CDR3: CASSLGGGAGITEAFF; DNA: TGTGCCAGCAGCTTAGGTGGGGGCGCCGGGATCACTGAAGCTTTCTTT
length: 13; D: TRBD2; V: TRBV15; size: .; J: TRBJ2-3; CDR3: CATSRVRLALQYF; DNA: TGTGCCACCAGCAGAGTCCGACTAGCGTTGCAGTATTTT
length: 14; D: .; V: TRBV30; size: few; J: TRBJ1-2; CDR3: CAWSSPGAGYGYTF; DNA: TGTGCCTGGAGTTCGCCAGGGGCCGGCTATGGCTACACCTTC
length: 18; D: TRBD1; V: TRBV28; size: .; J: TRBJ1-6; CDR3: CASSLSGDRGYKNSPLHF; DNA: TGTGCCAGCAGTTTATCGGGGGACAGGGGTTATAAGAATTCACCCCTCCACTTT
length: 14; D: .; V: TRBV6-5; size: .; J: TRBJ2-1; CDR3: CASSLAPLYNEQFF; DNA: TGTGCCAGCAGTCTGGCCCCGCTCTACAATGAGCAGTTCTTC
length: 14; D: TRBD1; V: TRBV11-1; size: .; J: TRBJ2-7; CDR3: CASSPGQVSYEQYF; DNA: TGTGCCAGCAGCCCGGGACAGGTCTCCTACGAGCAGTACTTC
length: 14; D: TRBD1; V: TRBV4-2; size: .; J: TRBJ1-1; CDR3: CASSLWTGGGEAFF; DNA: TGTGCCAGCAGCCTGTGGACAGGGGGTGGTGAAGCTTTCTTT
length: 13; D: TRBD1; V: TRBV10-2; size: .; J: TRBJ1-2; CDR3: CASSYRGPYGYTF; DNA: TGCGCCAGCAGTTACAGGGGGCCCTATGGCTACACCTTC
length: 16; D: TRBD1; V: TRBV5-1; size: once; J: TRBJ1-3; CDR3: CASSTEGQGSGNTIYF; DNA: TGCGCCAGCAGCACGGAGGGACAGGGCTCTGGAAACACCATATATTTT
length: 14; D: TRBD1; V: TRBV27; size: .; J: TRBJ1-1; CDR3: CASSLDRVNTEAFF; DNA: TGTGCCAGCAGTTTAGACAGGGTGAACACTGAAGCTTTCTTT
length: 15; D: .; V: TRBV3-1/TRBV3-2; size: .; J: TRBJ2-5; CDR3: CASSQVSGEQETQYF; DNA: TGTGCCAGCAGCCAAGTTAGCGGAGAGCAAGAGACCCAGTACTTC
length: 14; D: .; V: TRBV18; size: .; J: TRBJ1-1; CDR3: CASSPRQEGTEAFF; DNA: TGTGCCAGCTCACCACGACAGGAAGGCACTGAAGCTTTCTTT
length: 13; D: .; V: TRBV19; size: .; J: TRBJ1-4; CDR3: CASSNQLYEKLFF; DNA: TGTGCCAGTAGTAACCAGTTATATGAAAAACTGTTTTTT
length: 16; D: TRBD1; V: TRBV11-2; size: .; J: TRBJ2-5; CDR3: CASSFGTGRSQETQYF; DNA: TGTGCCAGCAGCTTTGGGACAGGGCGGTCCCAAGAGACCCAGTACTTC
length: 16; D: TRBD2; V: TRBV28; size: .; J: TRBJ2-1; CDR3: CAILRASGGARNEQFF; DNA: TGTGCCATCCTGCGGGCTAGCGGGGGGGCCAGGAATGAGCAGTTCTTC
length: 15; D: TRBD1; V: TRBV5-1; size: .; J: TRBJ1-1; CDR3: CASRRQGTLDTEAFF; DNA: TGCGCCAGCAGAAGACAGGGGACCTTGGACACTGAAGCTTTCTTT
length: 16; D: TRBD1; V: TRBV5-1; size: .; J: TRBJ2-7; CDR3: CASSSTGGASSYEQYF; DNA: TGCGCCAGCAGTTCCACAGGGGGCGCGAGCTCCTACGAGCAGTACTTC
length: 14; D: .; V: TRBV27; size: .; J: TRBJ1-1; CDR3: CASSSYQSGTEAFF; DNA: TGTGCCAGCAGTTCATACCAGTCGGGCACTGAAGCTTTCTTT
length: 14; D: TRBD1; V: TRBV3-1/TRBV3-2; size: .; J: TRBJ2-5; CDR3: CASSRGQYQETQYF; DNA: TGTGCCAGCAGCCGGGGACAGTACCAAGAGACCCAGTACTTC
length: 14; D: .; V: TRBV11-3; size: .; J: TRBJ2-7; CDR3: CASSLRQGSGEQYF; DNA: TGTGCCAGCAGCTTACGTCAGGGGTCGGGGGAGCAGTACTTC
length: 14; D: .; V: TRBV14; size: few; J: TRBJ1-2; CDR3: CASSQDWESRGYTF; DNA: TGTGCCAGCAGCCAAGATTGGGAGTCAAGAGGCTACACCTTC
length: 17; D: TRBD1; V: TRBV7-6; size: .; J: TRBJ1-4; CDR3: CASSLGGLRTGNEKLFF; DNA: TGTGCCAGCAGCTTAGGGGGACTTCGGACAGGGAATGAAAAACTGTTTTTT
length: 14; D: TRBD1; V: TRBV27; size: .; J: TRBJ2-7; CDR3: CASSFRTGGYEQYF; DNA: TGTGCCAGCAGTTTTCGGACAGGGGGCTACGAGCAGTACTTC
length: 15; D: TRBD2; V: TRBV19; size: .; J: TRBJ2-3; CDR3: CASRRTSGSTDTQYF; DNA: TGTGCCAGTAGACGTACTAGCGGGAGTACAGATACGCAGTATTTT
length: 16; D: TRBD1; V: TRBV19; size: .; J: TRBJ2-7; CDR3: CASSTIPGQVTYEQYF; DNA: TGTGCCAGTAGTACAATACCCGGACAGGTAACCTACGAGCAGTACTTC
length: 17; D: .; V: TRBV11-2; size: .; J: TRBJ1-5; CDR3: CASSLTGNLGSNQPQHF; DNA: TGTGCCAGCAGCCTCACAGGGAACCTGGGGAGCAATCAGCCCCAGCATTTT
length: 14; D: TRBD2; V: TRBV6-2/TRBV6-3; size: .; J: TRBJ2-5; CDR3: CASSSGGARETQYF; DNA: TGTGCCAGCAGTAGCGGGGGGGCTAGGGAGACCCAGTACTTC
length: 14; D: .; V: TRBV6-5; size: .; J: TRBJ1-1; CDR3: CASSREVESTEAFF; DNA: TGTGCCAGCAGCAGAGAGGTGGAAAGCACTGAAGCTTTCTTT
length: 16; D: .; V: TRBV30; size: .; J: TRBJ1-6; CDR3: CAWSAGGALSNSPLHF; DNA: TGTGCCTGGAGTGCCGGGGGGGCGCTGAGCAATTCACCCCTCCACTTT
length: 14; D: .; V: TRBV28; size: .; J: TRBJ1-2; CDR3: CASSRQDRGYGYTF; DNA: TGTGCCAGCAGTCGTCAAGACCGGGGCTATGGCTACACCTTC
length: 16; D: .; V: TRBV5-1; size: .; J: TRBJ1-1; CDR3: CASSTGLRARRTEAFF; DNA: TGCGCCAGCAGCACAGGCCTCCGGGCCAGGCGGACTGAAGCTTTCTTT
length: 14; D: TRBD2; V: TRBV28; size: .; J: TRBJ2-7; CDR3: CASSAPGLVFGQYF; DNA: TGTGCCAGCAGCGCCCCGGGACTAGTTTTTGGGCAGTACTTC
length: 14; D: .; V: TRBV5-1; size: .; J: TRBJ1-6; CDR3: CASSPDMANSPLHF; DNA: TGCGCCAGCAGCCCGGACATGGCTAATTCACCCCTCCACTTT